This T cell receptor beta chain is drawn from a study of PD-L1 blockade in urothelial cancer. Study background: From 2014, patients received atezolizumab, given as 1,200 mg intravenously every 3 weeks. Patients' histories included 0 to 3 prior chemotherapy regimens. General study findings and limits: Patients with durable benefit had greater blood expansion of tumor-associated TCR clones 3 weeks into treatment. Blood TCR clonality below the median before treatment was a predictor of better survival.

The length of the CDR3 is 15 residues. Trimming at V came to 2 bases and at J to 2 bases, leaving 5 bases not matched to a gene. Germline V gene lookup returns CDR1 PRHDT and CDR2 FYEKMQ (reference sequence). Sequenced by immunoSEQ multiplex PCR; TCRdb stores in-frame clones only, minus some. The sample includes 30,000 to 35,000 clones, 84% of them seen just once. This clone appeared a few times. Its antigen remains unidentified. The receptor comes from a man in his sixties with urothelial cancer. Specimen: PBMCs, collected around atezolizumab (anti-PD-L1) treatment. This chain connects TRBV13 to TRBJ1-1; 7 bases are a match to TRBD1. CDR3 protein: CASSLLQGPNTEAFF. The CDR3 DNA sequence: TGTGCCAGCAGCTTACTACAGGGGCCTAACACTGAAGCTTTCTTT.